The rows below give T cell receptor beta chains drawn from one sample of a study of T cells in Graves' hyperthyroidism and ophthalmopathy. TCRdb re-called the multiplex PCR reads through MiXCR, storing one row per CDR3 protein. The table has roughly 380,000 distinct CDR3 sequences, roughly 12% seen once. Sequencing was carried out using blood. The source of these receptors is a man aged 25 to 40 with Graves' hyperthyroidism that later progressed to Graves' ophthalmopathy. CDR3s include the opening cysteine and the closing phenylalanine or tryptophan. Fields, in order: CDR3 protein, CDR3 DNA, V gene, D gene, J gene, clone size. D genes are given only for firm matches. Expanded clones are given a class, and other clones once, few, many or no size at all.

CASSPMDRRSGELFF | TGCGCCAGCAGCCCGATGGACAGGAGGTCAGGGGAGCTGTTTTTT | TRBV5-1 | TRBD1 | TRBJ2-2 | NA
CAWDSGPTGVYGYTF | TGTGCCTGGGACTCGGGTCCCACAGGCGTCTATGGCTACACCTTC | TRBV30 | NA | TRBJ1-2 | many
CASSPAGTASSYEQYF | TGTGCCAGCAGTCCCGCCGGGACAGCGAGCTCCTACGAGCAGTACTTC | TRBV6-1 | TRBD1 | TRBJ2-7 | NA
CASSFAENYGYTF | TGTGCCAGCAGTTTCGCCGAAAACTATGGCTACACCTTC | TRBV28 | NA | TRBJ1-2 | many
CASSLRGPLTSPLHF | TGTGCCAGCAGCTTAAGAGGTCCCCTCACTTCACCCCTCCACTTT | TRBV7-2 | NA | TRBJ1-6 | NA
CASRVTGLDQPQHF | TGTGCCAGCAGAGTGACAGGGTTGGATCAGCCCCAGCATTTT | TRBV28 | TRBD1 | TRBJ1-5 | many
CATGGDSGANVLTF | TGTGCCACCGGCGGGGACTCCGGGGCCAACGTCCTGACTTTC | TRBV12-3/TRBV12-4 | NA | TRBJ2-6 | NA
CASSLVQVEAFF | TGTGCCAGCAGCTTAGTGCAAGTTGAAGCTTTCTTT | TRBV7-9 | NA | TRBJ1-1 | many
CASSWTDTGELFF | TGCGCCAGCAGCTGGACCGACACCGGGGAGCTGTTTTTT | TRBV5-1 | NA | TRBJ2-2 | many
CASSLASRLAGGDTQYF | TGTGCCAGCAGCTTAGCTTCGAGGCTAGCGGGGGGAGATACGCAGTATTTT | TRBV7-2 | TRBD2 | TRBJ2-3 | many
CSVDRGYYQETQYF | TGCAGCGTTGACAGGGGATACTACCAAGAGACCCAGTACTTC | TRBV29-1 | NA | TRBJ2-5 | few
CASSPLMGNQPQHF | TGTGCCAGCAGCCCCTTGATGGGCAATCAGCCCCAGCATTTT | TRBV7-2 | NA | TRBJ1-5 | NA
CASSSNLRNTQYF | TGTGCCAGCAGTTCCAACCTTAGGAATACGCAGTATTTT | TRBV6-1 | NA | TRBJ2-3 | NA
CASSDSEYSNQPQHF | TGTGCCAGCAGTGATTCGGAGTATAGCAATCAGCCCCAGCATTTT | TRBV6-1 | NA | TRBJ1-5 | few
CASSLESEPYTF | TGTGCCAGCAGTTTAGAGTCAGAACCTTACACCTTC | TRBV12-3/TRBV12-4 | NA | TRBJ1-2 | many
CASSSVWPTEAFF | TGTGCCAGCAGTTCTGTTTGGCCCACTGAAGCTTTCTTT | TRBV12-3/TRBV12-4 | NA | TRBJ1-1 | many
CASSPKRLAGNTGELFF | TGTGCCAGCAGTCCCAAGCGGCTAGCGGGGAACACCGGGGAGCTGTTTTTT | TRBV7-8 | TRBD2 | TRBJ2-2 | NA
CASRGGGGANVLTF | TGTGCCAGCAGGGGGGGTGGAGGGGCCAACGTCCTGACTTTC | TRBV28 | NA | TRBJ2-6 | many
CASSGGAGPMNTGELFF | TGCGCCAGCAGCGGGGGGGCAGGGCCGATGAACACCGGGGAGCTGTTTTTT | TRBV5-1 | NA | TRBJ2-2 | NA
CASSLVLQATNEKLFF | TGCGCCAGCAGCTTGGTTCTTCAAGCGACTAATGAAAAACTGTTTTTT | TRBV5-1 | NA | TRBJ1-4 | few
CASSWDRGDQPQHF | TGTGCCAGCAGCTGGGACAGGGGGGATCAGCCCCAGCATTTT | TRBV7-2 | TRBD1 | TRBJ1-5 | many
CAISEIGHNEQFF | TGTGCCATCAGTGAGATCGGTCACAATGAGCAGTTCTTC | TRBV10-3 | NA | TRBJ2-1 | few
CASRYNSPLHF | TGTGCCAGCCGTTATAATTCACCCCTCCACTTT | TRBV28 | NA | TRBJ1-6 | NA
CSAPTPNTEAFF | TGCAGTGCACCTACACCTAACACTGAAGCTTTCTTT | TRBV20-1 | NA | TRBJ1-1 | many
CASSLWNAGTGTYEQYF | TGTGCCAGCAGTTTATGGAATGCGGGGACAGGAACCTACGAGCAGTACTTC | TRBV28 | TRBD1 | TRBJ2-7 | many
CASTLQTVTEAFF | TGTGCCAGCACCCTACAGACAGTCACTGAAGCTTTCTTT | TRBV6-1 | NA | TRBJ1-1 | NA
CASSIERLGAGELFF | TGTGCCAGTAGTATAGAGAGACTAGGTGCCGGGGAGCTGTTTTTT | TRBV19 | NA | TRBJ2-2 | few
CASSTGGPYEQYF | TGTGCCAGCAGCACAGGGGGCCCCTACGAGCAGTACTTC | TRBV27 | TRBD1 | TRBJ2-7 | few
CASSLNSRGSGNTIYF | TGTGCCAGCAGCTTGAACAGTCGAGGTTCTGGAAACACCATATATTTT | TRBV11-2 | NA | TRBJ1-3 | many
CSVEWTGSEQYF | TGCAGCGTTGAATGGACAGGGTCCGAGCAGTACTTC | TRBV29-1 | TRBD1 | TRBJ2-7 | few
CASTQRVSVTSTDTQYF | TGTGCCAGCACCCAACGGGTTTCTGTGACTAGCACAGATACGCAGTATTTT | TRBV6-1 | NA | TRBJ2-3 | few
CAWSGTGNTEAFF | TGTGCCTGGAGTGGGACAGGGAACACTGAAGCTTTCTTT | TRBV30 | TRBD1 | TRBJ1-1 | many
CASSLAGVAETQYF | TGTGCCAGCAGCTTGGCCGGAGTAGCGGAGACCCAGTACTTC | TRBV5-6 | NA | TRBJ2-5 | NA